The 32 T cell receptor beta chains below were found in one sample sequenced in a study of blood T cell repertoires in COVID-19. Generated by immunoSEQ multiplex PCR, the TCRdb table keeps only in-frame clones and is missing some. The profile shows about 120,000 clones, about 87% of them singletons. The source material was peripheral blood. The source is a woman aged 45-60 years with acute or convalescent COVID-19.

This sequence joins TRBV10-1 and TRBJ2-7; 8 bases are shared with TRBD1. The length of the CDR3 is 13 residues. V shed 3 bases, J shed 4 bases, and the junction held 2 bases outside the gene matches. Germline CDR1 and CDR2: WNHNN and SYGVQD (reference sequence). CDR3 loop: CASSDGQGYEQYF. Here the CDR3 DNA reads TGCGCCAGCAGTGACGGACAGGGATACGAGCAGTACTTC.

This clone has more than one count but fewer than ten. Other DNA sequences from this sample encode an identical CDR3 as well. This chain connects TRBV2 to TRBJ1-5; TRBD1 might be the D (6 bases). The V end was cut by 4 bases, the J end by 1 base, with 11 bases between. CDR1 is SNHLY and CDR2 is FYNNEI in the germline V gene. This CDR3 spans 15 amino acids. The CDR3 sequence is CASSGGGGSNQPQHF. The CDR3 coding sequence is TGTGCCAGCAGTGGAGGGGGGGGGAGCAATCAGCCCCAGCATTTT.

The chain joins TRBV10-2 to TRBJ2-1; 9 positions agree with TRBD1. Germline V CDR1 and CDR2: WSHSY, SAAADI. After removal of 6 bases from V and 5 bases from J, the junction contained 5 bases not matched to a gene. CDR3 size: 14 residues. The CDR3 reads CASRGDRAHNEQFF. CDR3 nucleotides: TGCGCCAGCAGGGGGGACAGGGCCCACAATGAGCAGTTCTTC.

This clone occurred once. The V gene is TRBV6-5, the J gene TRBJ1-1; a weak D match, TRBD1 (6 bases). This CDR3 contains 14 residues. Germline CDR1 reads MNHEY; CDR2 reads SVGAGI. Trimming pared 8 bases from V and 5 bases from J, leaving 18 bases between. The CDR3 spells CASGGRREGTEAFF. The CDR3 DNA follows: TGTGCCAGCGGGGGCCGCCGAGAAGGGACTGAAGCTTTCTTT.

The V and J genes are TRBV7-3 and TRBJ2-3; 10 bases map to TRBD1. Germline CDR1 reads SGHTA; CDR2 reads FQGTGA. The CDR3 is 14 amino acids. The junction had 5 bases not matched to a gene; V was cut back by 0 bases and J by 11 bases. CDR3 loop: CASSLTPGDRGQYF. The CDR3, as DNA: TGTGCCAGCAGCTTAACCCCTGGGGACAGGGGGCAGTATTTT.

In DNA, the CDR3 is TGTGCCAGCTCACCAGCGACAGGGGGACGAGAGACCCAGTACTTC. Protein product: CASSPATGGRETQYF. V is TRBV18 and J is TRBJ2-5; 9 bases map to TRBD1. The CDR3 spans 15 residues. Looked up from germline, CDR1 is KGHSH and CDR2 is LQKENI. Losses at the gene ends were 2 bases for V and 4 bases for J; bases not matched to a gene: 5. The full variable domain, its missing parts supplied by reference TRBV18 and TRBJ2-5, is NAGVMQNPRHLVRRRGQEARLRCSPMKGHSHVYWYRQLPEEGLKFMVYLQKENIIDESGMPKERFSAEFPKEGPSILRIQQVVRGDSAAYFCASSPATGGRETQYFGPGTRLLVL.

This clone appeared a few times. V gene TRBV5-1 combines with J gene TRBJ1-4; D perhaps matches TRBD1 (6 bases). V was cut by 5 bases and J by 7 bases, with 15 bases left in between. The CDR3 consists of 14 residues. The germline gives CDR1 SGHRS, CDR2 YFSETQ. The CDR3 DNA reads as TGCGCCAGCAGTTCCGGACAGCAGATTGAAAAACTGTTTTTT. Amino acid sequence: CASSSGQQIEKLFF.

This clone was counted a few times. This rearrangement joins TRBV6-5 to TRBJ1-5; 10 bases are a match to TRBD1. The CDR3 contains 14 residues. Per germline, CDR1 MNHEY and CDR2 SVGAGI. The V gene end was trimmed by 5 bases and the J gene end by 5 bases; junction bases not matched to a gene: 3. The CDR3 loop is CASSPGQGDQPQHF. In DNA form, the CDR3 reads TGTGCCAGCAGTCCTGGACAGGGGGATCAGCCCCAGCATTTT.

The chain joins TRBV10-3 to TRBJ2-5, with 9 bases matching TRBD2. The CDR3 is made up of 16 amino acids. Per germline, CDR1 ENHRY and CDR2 SYGVKD. The junction had 10 bases not matched to a gene; V was cut back by 4 bases and J by 4 bases. CDR3 coding DNA: TGTGCCATCAGTGGCACCGGGACTAGCCCCATAGAGACCCAGTACTTC. Translation gives CAISGTGTSPIETQYF.

CDR3 nucleotide sequence: TGTGCCAGCAGCTCGTCTACTACGGGGGGAGCCGGGGAGCTGTTTTTT. It translates to CASSSSTTGGAGELFF. J is TRBJ2-2 and V is TRBV7-3, with 7 bases aligning to TRBD2. This CDR3 spans 16 amino acids. The germline CDR1 and CDR2 sequences are SGHTA and FQGTGA. The trim removed 4 bases at V and 6 bases at J, leaving 11 bases unmatched.

This clone was recorded only once. The chain has TRBV14 and TRBJ2-2; possible D gene TRBD1, 6 bases. Germline V gives CDR1 SGHDN, CDR2 FVKESK. V gave up 4 bases and J gave up 1 base, with 16 bases separating them. There are 17 residues in the CDR3. The CDR3, as DNA: TGTGCCAGCAGCCCTTTCCGGGACACTCAGAACACCGGGGAGCTGTTTTTT. Encoded protein: CASSPFRDTQNTGELFF.

This clone is a singleton in its sample. J is TRBJ2-7 and V is TRBV5-4; weak D call: TRBD1 (8 bases). CDR3 size: 15 residues. Deletions cut 4 bases from V and 2 bases from J, with 16 bases between. Germline V gives CDR1 SGHNT, CDR2 YYREEE (reference sequence). CDR3 region: CASSTTGGGPYEQYF. DNA of the CDR3: TGTGCCAGCAGCACTACAGGGGGAGGGCCCTACGAGCAGTACTTC.

The chain uses TRBV19 and TRBJ1-1; TRBD1 aligns across 8 bases. The CDR3 has 11 residues. CDR1 LNHDA and CDR2 SQIVND come from the germline V gene (reference sequence). Unmatched junction bases numbered 6, after V lost 9 bases and J lost 9 bases. The CDR3: CASLDRVKAFF. In DNA form, the CDR3 reads TGTGCCAGCCTGGACAGGGTTAAAGCTTTCTTT.

The chain employs TRBV20-1 and TRBJ1-2; TRBD1 might be the D (6 bases). Looked up from germline, CDR1 is DFQATT and CDR2 is SNEGSKA (reference sequence). V lost 5 bases to trimming and J lost 8 bases, with 12 bases between them. The CDR3 is made up of 11 amino acids. The CDR3 region has the DNA TGCAGTGCTTCAACAGGGCTCGGCTACACCTTC. Translation: CSASTGLGYTF.

This chain uses TRBV12-3 or TRBV12-4 with TRBJ1-6; D unclear. CDR3 length: 13 residues. The V and J ends lost 2 bases and 10 bases respectively, with 9 bases between them. The CDR3 protein is CASSLQEYSPLHF. CDR3 nucleotide sequence: TGTGCCAGCAGTTTACAAGAGTACTCACCCCTCCACTTT.

The V gene is TRBV6-2 or TRBV6-3, the J gene TRBJ2-1, with TRBD2 matching 7 bases. Germline V gene sequence: CDR1 MNHEY, CDR2 SVGEGT. V shed 6 bases and J 0 bases; nucleotides not matched to a gene: 8. The CDR3 spans 16 residues. CDR3 sequence reads: CASSPMTGGSYNEQFF. CDR3 bases: TGTGCCAGCAGCCCCATGACGGGAGGCTCCTACAATGAGCAGTTCTTC.

The sample holds one count of this clone. DNA of the CDR3: TGTGCCAGCCAAGACAGGGGGCAAGGAGGCTACACCTTC. Its translation is CASQDRGQGGYTF. This chain uses TRBV21-1 with TRBJ1-2; the DNA was not compared with TRBD1, the D call given in the table. TRBV21-1 is an annotated pseudogene. This CDR3 has 13 amino acids.

The V gene is TRBV24-1, the J gene TRBJ2-3, with 12 bases matching TRBD2. CDR3 length equals 15 residues. The germline V gene encodes CDR1 KGHDR and CDR2 SFDVKD. V lost 4 bases, J lost 5 bases, and 3 bases stayed unmatched. The CDR3: CATSEQGLAGDTQYF. CDR3 DNA sequence: TGTGCCACCAGTGAGCAGGGACTAGCGGGAGATACGCAGTATTTT.

The CDR3 protein is CAWSGSNSPLHF. In nucleotides, the CDR3 is TGTGCCTGGAGTGGTTCAAATTCACCCCTCCACTTT. The V and J genes are TRBV30 and TRBJ1-6; no firm D call. Trimming cost V 1 base and J 7 bases, with 5 bases left between them. Germline assignment: CDR1 GTSNPN and CDR2 SVGIG (reference sequence). The CDR3 spans 12 residues.

Comments on this clone: Other DNA sequences in the sample encode the same CDR3. J is TRBJ1-3 and V is TRBV19; no definite D call. The germline V gene has CDR1 LNHDA and CDR2 SQIVND (reference sequence). V was clipped by 3 bases and J by 0 bases, with 3 bases between them. The CDR3 sequence is 13 residues long. CDR3 bases: TGTGCCAGTAGTATCTCCTCTGGAAACACCATATATTTT. Its protein is CASSISSGNTIYF.

The chain has TRBV6-5 and TRBJ1-2; 10 positions match TRBD1. The CDR3 is 15 amino acids. The trim removed 6 bases at V and 3 bases at J, leaving 7 bases unmatched. The germline V gene has CDR1 MNHEY and CDR2 SVGAGI. CDR3 protein: CASSRAGTGDYGYTF. CDR3 coding DNA: TGTGCCAGCAGCCGAGCCGGGACAGGGGACTATGGCTACACCTTC.

The J gene is TRBJ1-3, the V gene TRBV3-1 (or the pseudogene TRBV3-2); D is possibly TRBD1 (6 bases). The germline CDR1 and CDR2 sequences are LGHDT and YNNKEL (reference sequence). V dropped 2 bases and J dropped 2 bases, with 10 bases sitting between them. The CDR3 contains 15 residues. The CDR3 spells CASSQIRGTGNTIYF. CDR3 nucleotides: TGTGCCAGCAGCCAAATCAGGGGAACTGGAAACACCATATATTTT.

This clone was seen once. This chain links TRBV5-1 with TRBJ2-2, with D maybe TRBD1 (5 bases). CDR3 length: 13 amino acids. Trimming shortened V by 3 bases and J by 7 bases, and 10 bases separated the two germline ends. In germline, CDR1 is SGHRS, CDR2 YFSETQ. The CDR3 DNA reads as TGCGCCAGCAGCTCAGGGTCGGGCGGGGAGCTGTTTTTT. This codes for CASSSGSGGELFF. Full variable domain (rest looked up from reference TRBV5-1 and TRBJ2-2): KAGVTQTPRYLIKTRGQQVTLSCSPISGHRSVSWYQQTPGQGLQFLFEYFSETQRNKGNFPGRFSGRQFSNSRSEMNVSTLELGDSALYLCASSSGSGGELFFGEGSRLTVL.

The chain has TRBV11-3 and TRBJ1-1; no reliable D call. Deletions cut 7 bases from V and 9 bases from J, with 18 bases between. Germline CDR1 and CDR2: SGHNT and YENEEA. This CDR3 has 13 residues. CDR3 in DNA: TGTGCCAGCACCCCGGCGGCAGACCCGAAAGCTTTCTTT. Protein product: CASTPAADPKAFF.

The chain links TRBV5-1 to TRBJ1-6; TRBD1 agrees at 7 bases. V lost 1 base, J lost 10 bases, and 5 bases stayed unmatched. CDR3 length equals 14 residues. Germline V gene sequence: CDR1 SGHRS, CDR2 YFSETQ. CDR3 amino acids: CASSLSGGGSPLHF. The CDR3 coding sequence is TGCGCCAGCAGCTTGTCAGGGGGTGGGTCACCCCTCCACTTT.

The rearrangement links TRBV19 to TRBJ2-1; TRBD2 aligns across 11 bases. Germline V gene lookup returns CDR1 LNHDA and CDR2 SQIVND (reference sequence). The CDR3 spans 20 residues. V lost 5 bases, J lost 7 bases, and 22 bases stayed unmatched. The CDR3 protein is CASSLGWTSGRDFFRNEQFF. In DNA form, the CDR3 reads TGTGCCAGTAGTCTAGGATGGACTAGCGGGCGCGACTTCTTTCGGAATGAGCAGTTCTTC.

The genes are TRBV29-1 and TRBJ1-2; D unresolved. With 8 bases removed from V and 1 base from J, the gap between germline ends came to 8 bases. Germline V gene data show CDR1 as SQVTM and CDR2 as ANQGSEA. This CDR3 has 11 residues. The CDR3 protein is CSTEVNYGYTF. DNA of the CDR3: TGCAGCACTGAGGTTAACTATGGCTACACCTTC.

V and J are TRBV27 and TRBJ2-1; 9 nucleotides line up with TRBD2. With V trimmed by 5 bases and J by 8 bases, 13 bases remained unmatched. The CDR3 extends over 16 amino acids. CDR1 and CDR2 from the germline V gene are MNHEY and SMNVEV (reference sequence). The CDR3, as DNA: TGTGCCAGCAGTCCGGAAGGAGCGGGAGGTCTGGATGAGCAGTTCTTC. Its protein product is CASSPEGAGGLDEQFF.

The rearrangement uses TRBV6-6 and TRBJ2-5, with 9 bases lining up with TRBD1. The germline CDR1 and CDR2 sequences are MNHNY and SVGAGI (reference sequence). This CDR3 contains 16 residues. With V trimmed by 2 bases and J by 5 bases, 9 bases remained unmatched. CDR3 in DNA: TGTGCCAGCAGTTACATCAACACAGGGGGCTGGGAGACCCAGTACTTC. Its translation: CASSYINTGGWETQYF.

The CDR3 coding sequence is TGTGCCAGCAGCGCCCCTCTGAAGCGGGAGCATTTCACCGGGGAGCTGTTTTTT. This sequence encodes CASSAPLKREHFTGELFF. The chain links TRBV9 to TRBJ2-2; 8 nucleotides agree with TRBD2. Germline-derived CDR1 and CDR2 are SGDLS and YYNGEE. V lost 3 bases to trimming and J lost 4 bases; unmatched junction nucleotides: 14. The CDR3 sequence is 18 residues long.

This clone was seen only once. The chain uses TRBV4-1 and TRBJ1-2; D gene unclear. CDR1 is MGHRA and CDR2 is YSYEKL in the germline V gene. The CDR3 sequence is 14 residues long. V gave up 4 bases and J gave up 3 bases, with 12 bases separating them. The CDR3 here is CASSPGLSHYGYTF. The CDR3 DNA reads TGCGCCAGCAGCCCAGGACTGAGCCACTATGGCTACACCTTC.

J is TRBJ2-4 and V is TRBV25-1, with TRBD1 identical over 10 bases. V gave up 3 bases and J gave up 7 bases; unmatched junction bases: 3. Germline V CDR1 and CDR2: MGHDK, SYGVNS. This CDR3 has 14 residues. The CDR3 is CASSDSGQGNIQYF. The CDR3 region has the DNA TGTGCCAGCAGTGACTCGGGACAGGGGAACATTCAGTACTTC. The full variable domain, in which reference TRBV25-1 and TRBJ2-4 provide the parts outside the CDR3, is EADIYQTPRYLVIGTGKKITLECSQTMGHDKMYWYQQDPGMELHLIHYSYGVNSTEKGDLSSESTVSRIRTEHFPLTLESARPSHTSQYLCASSDSGQGNIQYFGAGTRLSVL.